Each of the 20 T cell receptor beta chains below was sequenced from the same sample in a study of T cell responses to AZD1222 COVID-19 vaccine. Profiling relied on immunoSEQ multiplex PCR, and the TCRdb table lists in-frame clones only, not all of them. The repertoire holds over 100,000 clones, with 70% to 90% as singletons. The starting material was peripheral blood, obtained 28 days after the second dose of the MenACWY control vaccine. The source is an adult who received the MenACWY meningococcal vaccine as a control.

This clone came up a few times. The chain links TRBV2 to TRBJ1-1; D remains unclear. Germline V CDR1 and CDR2: SNHLY, FYNNEI. The CDR3 sequence is 13 residues long. V was trimmed by 6 bases and J by 2 bases, leaving 10 bases between them. CDR3 sequence (DNA): TGTGCCAGCAGAAATCAGATAAACACTGAAGCTTTCTTT. Amino acids: CASRNQINTEAFF.

This clone was recorded a few times. This chain connects TRBV5-1 to TRBJ2-1, with D unclear. Germline V gives CDR1 SGHRS, CDR2 YFSETQ. Trimming removed 2 bases from V and 10 bases from J, with 13 bases in between. CDR3 length equals 13 residues. The CDR3 reads CASSFGVKSEQFF. In DNA, the CDR3 is TGCGCCAGCAGCTTCGGAGTTAAGAGCGAGCAGTTCTTC.

The CDR3 protein is CASSPTRVGLAQYF. CDR3 nucleotide sequence: TGCGCCAGCAGCCCGACTCGTGTGGGGCTAGCCCAGTACTTC. This chain links TRBV4-1 with TRBJ2-5; D perhaps matches TRBD1 (5 bases). The CDR3 is 14 amino acids. The V and J ends lost 4 bases and 9 bases respectively, with 18 bases between them. Germline V gene sequence: CDR1 MGHRA, CDR2 YSYEKL.

The chain combines TRBV28 with TRBJ1-6; weak D call: TRBD1 (6 bases). Trimming removed 3 bases at V and 7 bases at J, with 13 bases between. The CDR3 is 15 amino acids. In germline, CDR1 is MDHEN, CDR2 SYDVKM. The CDR3 is CASSFSGQSNSPLHF. The CDR3 DNA is TGTGCCAGCAGTTTCTCTGGACAGTCCAATTCACCCCTCCACTTT.

The J gene is TRBJ1-2, the V gene TRBV9; tentatively, D is TRBD1 (5 bases). This CDR3 has 15 residues. CDR1 and CDR2 (germline): SGDLS, YYNGEE. V lost 6 bases and J 6 bases, leaving 21 bases between the germline ends. CDR3 nucleotides: TGTGCCAGCACGGGGTGGGACGCCCAGGGCAATGGCTACACCTTC. Its translation is CASTGWDAQGNGYTF. Filled out from reference TRBV9 and TRBJ1-2, the complete variable domain reads DSGVTQTPKHLITATGQRVTLRCSPRSGDLSVYWYQQSLDQGLQFLIQYYNGEERAKGNILERFSAQQFPDLHSELNLSSLELGDSALYFCASTGWDAQGNGYTFGSGTRLTVV.

CDR3 sequence: CASSWTSNQPQHF. In DNA form, the CDR3 reads TGTGCCAGCAGTTGGACAAGCAATCAGCCCCAGCATTTT. The chain couples TRBV12-3 or TRBV12-4 to TRBJ1-5; D perhaps matches TRBD1 (5 bases). The CDR3 contains 13 residues. Trimming shortened V by 4 bases and J by 1 base, and 5 bases separated the two germline ends.

A word on this clone: One end of the junction varies from germline; a read error may be responsible. The V and J genes are TRBV6-5 and TRBJ2-7; 8 bases line up with TRBD1. This CDR3 is 11 amino acids long. Germline-derived CDR1 and CDR2 are MNHEY and SVGAGI. CDR3 sequence: CASGIPGQAVF. DNA of the CDR3: TGTGCCAGCGGCATACCGGGACAGGCAGTCTTC.

In its sample, this clone was seen once. The CDR3 spells CSASDPGQGRSPLHF. The CDR3 nucleotides read TGCAGTGCTAGTGACCCGGGACAGGGTAGATCACCCCTCCACTTT. The chain has TRBV20-1 and TRBJ1-6; 9 bases align to TRBD1. V was pared by 3 bases and J by 10 bases, with 10 bases of the junction left unmatched. The CDR3 is made up of 15 amino acids. Per germline, CDR1 DFQATT and CDR2 SNEGSKA (reference sequence).

V usage is TRBV9 and J usage is TRBJ1-4, with D perhaps TRBD1 (6 bases). Germline V gene sequence: CDR1 SGDLS, CDR2 YYNGEE. Deletions cut 4 bases from V and 8 bases from J, with 15 bases between. The CDR3 contains 14 residues. The CDR3 DNA sequence: TGTGCCAGCAGCCCGTCGACAGGCGTCGAAAAACTGTTTTTT. Translation gives CASSPSTGVEKLFF.

This clone was seen more than once but under ten times. V is TRBV20-1 and J is TRBJ2-1; D may be TRBD1 or TRBD2 (5 bases each). Deletions cut 3 bases from V and 6 bases from J, with 21 bases between. The CDR3 extends over 16 amino acids. Per germline, CDR1 DFQATT and CDR2 SNEGSKA (reference sequence). The CDR3 reads CSASKRWDPRGNEQFF. CDR3 DNA: TGCAGTGCTAGTAAGAGATGGGACCCAAGAGGCAATGAGCAGTTCTTC.

This sequence joins TRBV24-1 and TRBJ2-7, with 9 bases aligning to TRBD2. Germline CDR1 KGHDR, CDR2 SFDVKD. The CDR3 covers 16 residues. Germline trimming cut 5 bases from V and 0 bases from J; bases unmatched to any gene: 7. CDR3 DNA sequence: TGTGCCACCAGTGGGCCTAGCGGGGATAGCTCCTACGAGCAGTACTTC. Protein: CATSGPSGDSSYEQYF.

The V call is TRBV5-5, the J call TRBJ1-2, with no clear D. V shed 7 bases and J shed 5 bases, with 15 bases lying between them. From germline, CDR1 is SGHKS and CDR2 YYEKEE (reference sequence). This CDR3 contains 13 residues. The CDR3 bases are TGTGCCAGCGGTGATCTGGTGAGGTATGGCTACACCTTC. This sequence encodes CASGDLVRYGYTF.

This clone came up a few times. This chain uses TRBV5-5 with TRBJ1-2, with 9 bases aligning to TRBD1. Germline loops: CDR1 SGHKS, CDR2 YYEKEE (reference sequence). With 3 bases clipped from V and 7 bases from J, the junction kept 7 bases outside the gene matches. The CDR3 consists of 14 residues. The CDR3 bases are TGTGCCAGCAGCTCCGGGACAGGGACATCTGGCTACACCTTC. Translated: CASSSGTGTSGYTF.

The J gene is TRBJ2-7, the V gene TRBV7-2; possible D gene TRBD2, 6 bases. This CDR3 has 14 amino acids. The germline V and J ends were trimmed by 3 bases and 3 bases, with 12 bases remaining between them. Germline-derived CDR1 and CDR2 are SGHTA and FQGNSA. CDR3 sequence: CASSFGLNFYEQYF. CDR3 coding DNA: TGTGCCAGCAGCTTCGGACTAAACTTCTACGAGCAGTACTTC. Full variable domain (outside the CDR3, taken from reference TRBV7-2 and TRBJ2-7): GAGVSQSPSNKVTEKGKDVELRCDPISGHTALYWYRQSLGQGLEFLIYFQGNSAPDKSGLPSDRFSAERTGGSVSTLTIQRTQQEDSAVYLCASSFGLNFYEQYFGPGTRLTVT.

The rearrangement uses TRBV18 and TRBJ1-6; D gene unclear. The V end was cut by 1 base, the J end by 10 bases, with 14 bases between. Germline V gene data show CDR1 as KGHSH and CDR2 as LQKENI. This CDR3 contains 15 residues. CDR3 in amino acids: CASSPQWATTSPLHF. The DNA for the CDR3 is TGTGCCAGCTCACCACAGTGGGCCACAACCTCACCCCTCCACTTT.

The chain carries TRBV5-6 and TRBJ1-1; D is perhaps TRBD1 (5 bases). The CDR3 extends over 15 amino acids. Per the germline V gene, CDR1 is SGHDT and CDR2 is YYEEEE. V was pared by 1 base and J by 7 bases, with 17 bases between. CDR3 protein: CASSLMSRDNNEAFF. Written as DNA, the CDR3 is TGTGCCAGCAGCTTGATGTCCAGGGATAATAATGAAGCTTTCTTT.

The chain uses TRBV28 and TRBJ2-5; D is unclear. Germline V lookup: CDR1 MDHEN, CDR2 SYDVKM. Trimming shortened V by 6 bases and J by 5 bases, and 7 bases separated the two germline ends. CDR3 size: 11 residues. The CDR3 here is CASSHVETQYF. The CDR3 DNA reads as TGTGCCAGCAGCCATGTCGAGACCCAGTACTTC.

The rearrangement uses TRBV20-1 and TRBJ1-5; D uncertain. The CDR3 loop spans 13 amino acids. Germline V gene data show CDR1 as DFQATT and CDR2 as SNEGSKA (reference sequence). V shed 3 bases and J shed 0 bases, with 6 bases lying between them. CDR3 sequence reads: CSASHNSNQPQHF. CDR3 nucleotide sequence: TGCAGTGCTAGTCACAATAGCAATCAGCCCCAGCATTTT.

The chain couples TRBV9 to TRBJ2-5; maybe TRBD2 (7 bases). Deletions cut 3 bases from V and 4 bases from J, with 19 bases between. This CDR3 has 16 amino acids. Germline V gives CDR1 SGDLS, CDR2 YYNGEE. The CDR3 loop reads CASSAGGRDWGETQYF. The CDR3 DNA reads TGTGCCAGCAGCGCGGGGGGCCGGGACTGGGGAGAGACCCAGTACTTC.

The table lists this clone with a few counts. The genes are TRBV12-5 and TRBJ2-4; 7 nucleotides agree with TRBD1. The CDR3 has 15 amino acids. V trimming: 0 bases; J trimming: 1 base; junction bases outside the gene matches: 0. Germline values: CDR1 LGHNT, CDR2 FRNRAP. The CDR3 reads CASGLVQGAKNIQYF. The DNA for the CDR3 is TGTGCTAGTGGTTTGGTACAGGGGGCCAAAAACATTCAGTACTTC.